This TCR beta chain was documented in a study of shared clonotypes between healthy human individuals. Study-level findings and limits: Only blood was sampled, and tissue TCR repertoires likely differ from blood ones. Rarefaction indicated that sorted-subset sequencing remained incomplete although depth was large. Compared with clonotypes that all four donors shared, non-shared clonotypes had lower generation probabilities.

Naive CD8 cells comprised CD45RO-negative, CCR7-positively selected cells, excluding terminally differentiated effector memory CD45RA+ cells. Data came from immunoSEQ multiplex PCR; TCRdb stores just in-frame clones and leaves some out. This sample has around 560,000 clones, with roughly 96% found just once. For this clone: The antigen remains undetermined.

The CDR3 is 17 amino acids. Trimming removed 0 bases at V and 3 bases at J, with 17 bases between. Germline CDR1 is SGHDT and CDR2 is YYEEEE. Sequencing was done on a sample of naive CD8+ T cells sorted from blood. The TCR comes from a woman in her 30s in good health. V and J are TRBV5-6 and TRBJ2-3; weak D call: TRBD2 (6 bases). The CDR3 nucleotides are TGTGCCAGCAGCTTGGGGGTCTTTGACGGGAGAACAGATACGCAGTATTTT. Protein sequence: CASSLGVFDGRTDTQYF.